The clone carrying this T cell receptor (beta chain) was recorded a few times. Its specificity is unknown. This sample is part of a study of tumor-infiltrating lymphocytes in primary liver carcinoma. Study-wide results and limits: Researchers found tumor-adjacent and tumor-blood pairs overlapped less than tumor region pairs.

Researchers generated TCR beta cDNA from about 530 ng of total RNA, relying on a constant-region primer. Libraries covering TCR beta were generated through three nested multiplex PCR rounds (using a slightly modified ARM-PCR). MiXCR, applied by TCRdb to the multiplex PCR reads, yields one record per CDR3 protein. The profile shows about 330,000 distinct CDR3 sequences, 65% of them singletons. The authors took blood RNA from unsorted whole blood and also extracted germline DNA. The sample comprised peripheral blood. This receptor was identified in a man aged 40-49 years with primary liver carcinoma and hepatitis B virus infection.

CDR3 sequence reads: CASSRTENYGYTF. The DNA of the CDR3 is TGTGCCAGCAGTCGAACGGAGAACTATGGCTACACCTTC. This chain connects TRBV6-2 or TRBV6-3 to TRBJ1-2; D not resolved. Per germline, CDR1 MNHEY and CDR2 SVGEGT. V was pared by 5 bases and J by 2 bases, with 9 bases between. CDR3 length equals 13 residues.